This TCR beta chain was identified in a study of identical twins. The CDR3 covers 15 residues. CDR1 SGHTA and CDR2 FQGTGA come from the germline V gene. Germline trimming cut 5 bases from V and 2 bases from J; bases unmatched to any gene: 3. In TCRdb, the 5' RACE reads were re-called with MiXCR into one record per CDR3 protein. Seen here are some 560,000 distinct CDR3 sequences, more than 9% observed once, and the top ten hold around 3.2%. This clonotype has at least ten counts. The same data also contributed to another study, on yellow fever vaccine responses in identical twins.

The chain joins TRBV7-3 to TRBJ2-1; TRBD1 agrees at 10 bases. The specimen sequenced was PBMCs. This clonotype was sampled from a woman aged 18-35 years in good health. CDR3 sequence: CASSIGQGAYNEQFF. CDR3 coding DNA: TGTGCCAGCAGCATCGGACAGGGGGCCTACAATGAGCAGTTCTTC. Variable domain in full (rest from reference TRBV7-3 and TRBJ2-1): GAGVSQTPSNKVTEKGKYVELRCDPISGHTALYWYRQSLGQGPEFLIYFQGTGAADDSGLPNDRFFAVRPEGSVSTLKIQRTERGDSAVYLCASSIGQGAYNEQFFGPGTRLTVL.